The sequence of this TCR beta chain was determined in a study of T cells in Graves' hyperthyroidism and ophthalmopathy. Amplification of TCR beta CDR3 regions used RNA as the template. The TCR CDR3 first-round RT-PCR relied on the HTBI primer set. TCRdb fed the multiplex PCR reads into MiXCR, producing one record per CDR3 protein. The data hold over 500,000 distinct CDR3 sequences, with about 16% observed a single time. Ophthalmopathy patients showed a Clinical Activity Score of at least 3, NOSPECS grade of at least 4 and duration under 3 months. Thyroid ultrasound, orbital computed tomography, clinical symptoms, and serum thyroxine and TRAb underpinned diagnoses. This clonotype turned up a few times. The antigen remains undetermined. The CDR3 totals 16 residues. Germline lookup yields CDR1 MRHNA and CDR2 SNTAGT. The trim removed 4 bases at V and 2 bases at J, leaving 7 bases unmatched. General observations from the study: Blood also carried most thyroid clonotypes expanded above 0.001. Ophthalmopathy and stable hyperthyroidism were separated by a 13 V-J model.

This chain links TRBV6-4 with TRBJ2-3; 9 nucleotides match TRBD2. The sequencing input was blood. This clonotype originated in a woman aged 25 to 45 with Graves' ophthalmopathy. The CDR3 DNA reads TGTGCCAGCAGTGTATTAGCGGGAGCGACCACAGATACGCAGTATTTT. The encoded protein is CASSVLAGATTDTQYF.